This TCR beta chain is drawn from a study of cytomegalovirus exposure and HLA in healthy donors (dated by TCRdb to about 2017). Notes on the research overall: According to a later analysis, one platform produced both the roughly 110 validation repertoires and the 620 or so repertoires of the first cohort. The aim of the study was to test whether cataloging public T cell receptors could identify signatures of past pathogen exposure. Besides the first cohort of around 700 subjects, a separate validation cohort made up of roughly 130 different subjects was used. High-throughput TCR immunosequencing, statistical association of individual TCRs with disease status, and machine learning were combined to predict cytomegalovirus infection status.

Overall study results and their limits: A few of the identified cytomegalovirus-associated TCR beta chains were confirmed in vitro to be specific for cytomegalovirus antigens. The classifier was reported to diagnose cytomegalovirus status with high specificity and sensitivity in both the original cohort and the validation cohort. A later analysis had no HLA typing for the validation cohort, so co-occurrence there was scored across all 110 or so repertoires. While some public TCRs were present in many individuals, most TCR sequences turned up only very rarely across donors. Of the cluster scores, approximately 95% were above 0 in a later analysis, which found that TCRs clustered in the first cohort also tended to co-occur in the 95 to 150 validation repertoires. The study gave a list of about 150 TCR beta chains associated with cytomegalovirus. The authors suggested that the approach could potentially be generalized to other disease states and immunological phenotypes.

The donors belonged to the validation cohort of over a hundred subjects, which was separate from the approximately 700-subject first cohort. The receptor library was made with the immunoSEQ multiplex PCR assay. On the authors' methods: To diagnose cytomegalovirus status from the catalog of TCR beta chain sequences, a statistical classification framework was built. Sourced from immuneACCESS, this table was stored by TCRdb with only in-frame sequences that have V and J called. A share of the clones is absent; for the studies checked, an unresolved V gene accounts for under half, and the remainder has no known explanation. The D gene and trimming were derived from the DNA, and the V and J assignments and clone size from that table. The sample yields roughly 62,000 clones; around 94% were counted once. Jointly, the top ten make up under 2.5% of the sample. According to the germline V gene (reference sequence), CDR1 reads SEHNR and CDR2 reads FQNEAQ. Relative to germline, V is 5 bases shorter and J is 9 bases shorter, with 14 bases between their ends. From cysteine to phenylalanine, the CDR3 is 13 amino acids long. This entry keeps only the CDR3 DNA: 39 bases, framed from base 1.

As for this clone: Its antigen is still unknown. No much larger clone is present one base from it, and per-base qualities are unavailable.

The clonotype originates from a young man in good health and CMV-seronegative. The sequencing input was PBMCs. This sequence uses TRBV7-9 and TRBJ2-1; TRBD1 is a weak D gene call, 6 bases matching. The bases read TGTGCCAGCAGCGCCACAGGGCTAGGTGAGCAGTTCTTC. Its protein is CASSATGLGEQFF. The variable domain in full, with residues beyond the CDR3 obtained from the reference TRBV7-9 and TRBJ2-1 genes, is DTGVSQNPRHKITKRGQNVTFRCDPISEHNRLYWYRQTLGQGPEFLTYFQNEAQLEKSRLLSDRFSAERPKGSFSTLEIQRTEQGDSAMYLCASSATGLGEQFFGPGTRLTVL.